This T cell receptor beta chain was profiled in a study of shared clonotypes between healthy human individuals. For this clone: This sample also contains other DNA sequences that code for the same CDR3.

V gave up 3 bases and J gave up 0 bases, with 4 bases separating them. This CDR3 comprises 12 residues. CDR1 is GTSNPN and CDR2 is SVGIG in the germline V gene (reference sequence). Researchers ran the assay at a deep level. Repertoires were generated with immunoSEQ multiplex PCR, while TCRdb's copy carries only in-frame clones and drops some. The repertoire has about half a million clones, more than 65% of them found once; the top ten carry 13%. Sequencing was done on a sample of PBMCs. This sequence originates from a woman in her 40s in good health. Some clones in this sample may be carry-over from other donors' samples. V and J are TRBV30 and TRBJ2-3; D not certain. The CDR3 region has the DNA TGTGCCTGGAGCCGGAGCACAGATACGCAGTATTTT. Its protein product is CAWSRSTDTQYF.